The clone carrying this TCR beta chain was picked up many times. The antigen is unknown. This entry belongs to a study of identical twins. It was template switching that added a universal primer site, and there were unique molecular identifiers on the cDNA. Each CDR3 protein is one row after TCRdb ran MiXCR on the 5' RACE reads. The sample has 310,000 or so distinct CDR3 sequences, roughly 8.6% seen once. Only healthy Caucasians were included as donors. Per the germline V gene, CDR1 is MRHNA and CDR2 is SNTAGT. Trimming removed 0 bases at V and 6 bases at J, with 12 bases between. This CDR3 spans 14 amino acids. Study-wide points: Zero-insertion findings could be partly confounded by invariant cells (MAIT and iNKT cells). Weaker excess twin sharing was observed in beta out-of-frame sequences.

The same specimen was also included in a second study, on yellow fever vaccine responses in identical twins.

The sequenced sample was CD8+ T cells sorted from blood. The clonotype originates from a woman aged 18-29 years in good health. The genes are TRBV6-4 and TRBJ2-7; D is unclear. CDR3 sequence: CASSDSVEATEQYF. In DNA form, the CDR3 reads TGTGCCAGCAGTGACTCAGTAGAAGCAACCGAGCAGTACTTC.